This T cell receptor (beta chain) was recovered during a study of OX40 agonist ivuxolimab in advanced cancers. For this clone: No antigen is known for it.

Produced via immunoSEQ multiplex PCR; TCRdb's table is partial and in-frame only. The table records 65,000 to 75,000 clones, more than 75% of them present only once. Findings and caveats of the study: At 0.1 to 3.0 mg/kg, clonal expansion of CD4+ and CD8+ blood T cells had occurred by week 6.

The CDR3 has 12 residues. With 3 bases removed from V and 9 bases from J, the gap between germline ends came to 11 bases. Germline CDR1 and CDR2: MDHEN and SYDVKM. This rearrangement joins TRBV28 to TRBJ1-2, with D unresolved. Sequencing used CD4+ or CD8+ T cells sorted from blood, obtained in a trial of the OX40 agonist ivuxolimab. The receptor comes from an adult with an advanced solid tumor such as melanoma, head and neck, liver or kidney cancer. The CDR3 region is CASSLRGTSYTF. The CDR3 DNA reads as TGTGCCAGCAGTTTGCGGGGAACGAGCTACACCTTC.